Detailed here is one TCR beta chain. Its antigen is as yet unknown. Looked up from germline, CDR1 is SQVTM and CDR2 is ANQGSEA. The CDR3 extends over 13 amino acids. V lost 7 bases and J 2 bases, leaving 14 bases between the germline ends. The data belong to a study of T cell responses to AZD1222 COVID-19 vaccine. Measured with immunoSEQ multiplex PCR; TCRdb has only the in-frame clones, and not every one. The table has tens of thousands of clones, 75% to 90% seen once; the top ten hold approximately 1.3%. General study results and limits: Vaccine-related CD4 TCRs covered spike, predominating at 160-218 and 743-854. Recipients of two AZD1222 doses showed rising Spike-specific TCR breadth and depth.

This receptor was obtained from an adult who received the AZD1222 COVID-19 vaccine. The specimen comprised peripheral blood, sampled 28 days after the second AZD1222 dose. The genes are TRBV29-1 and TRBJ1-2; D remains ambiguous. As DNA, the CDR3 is TGCAGCGCTACGGAGCAGCGAAACTATGGCTACACCTTC. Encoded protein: CSATEQRNYGYTF.